The TCR beta chain under discussion was sequenced for a study of early T cells in non-severe SARS-CoV-2 infection. Overall study: Sequenced material consisted of bulk RNA (from unsorted whole blood), and chains were unpaired.

J lost 3 bases, V lost 2 bases, and 1 base had no gene match. This CDR3 region has 14 residues. CDR1 SGHKS and CDR2 YYEKEE come from the germline V gene (reference sequence). Attachment of unique molecular identifiers to individual cDNA molecules was performed. TCRdb processed the 5' RACE reads anew with MiXCR; each CDR3 protein has one entry. The table shows about 68,000 distinct CDR3 sequences, with 12% occurring only once. Findings and caveats of the study: CD4 and private specificities were missed by VDJdb matching, which favored anti-spike CD8 responses.

This clonotype has more than one count but fewer than ten. Its antigen remains unidentified. The sample was whole blood. The chain links TRBV5-5 to TRBJ2-2, with 7 nucleotides matching TRBD2. The sequence came from an adult who was a healthcare worker with PCR-confirmed SARS-CoV-2 infection or an uninfected control (not recorded which). CDR3: CASSFTSDTGELFF. The CDR3 nucleotides are TGTGCCAGCAGCTTTACTAGCGACACCGGGGAGCTGTTTTTT.